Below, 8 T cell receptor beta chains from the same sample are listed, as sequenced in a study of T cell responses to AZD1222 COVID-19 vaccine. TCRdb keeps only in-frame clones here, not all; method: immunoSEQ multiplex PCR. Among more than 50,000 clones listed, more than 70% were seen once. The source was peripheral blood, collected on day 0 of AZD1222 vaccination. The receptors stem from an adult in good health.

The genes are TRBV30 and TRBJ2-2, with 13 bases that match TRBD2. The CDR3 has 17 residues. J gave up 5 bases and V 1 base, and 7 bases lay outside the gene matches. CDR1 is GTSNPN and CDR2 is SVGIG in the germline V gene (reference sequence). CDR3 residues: CAWSGRTSGRSTGELFF. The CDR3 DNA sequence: TGTGCCTGGAGTGGCCGGACTAGCGGGAGATCAACCGGGGAGCTGTTTTTT. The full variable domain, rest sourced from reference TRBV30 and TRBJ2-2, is SQTIHQWPATLVQPVGSPLSLECTVEGTSNPNLYWYRQAAGRGLQLLFYSVGIGQISSEVPQNLSASRPQDRQFILSSKKLLLSDSGFYLCAWSGRTSGRSTGELFFGEGSRLTVL.

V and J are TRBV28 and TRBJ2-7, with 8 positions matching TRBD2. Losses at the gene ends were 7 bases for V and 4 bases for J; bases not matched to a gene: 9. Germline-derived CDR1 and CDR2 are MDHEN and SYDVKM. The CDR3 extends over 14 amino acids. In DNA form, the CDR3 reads TGTGCCAGCACAACTAGCGGTCGGGGGTACGAGCAGTACTTC. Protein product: CASTTSGRGYEQYF.

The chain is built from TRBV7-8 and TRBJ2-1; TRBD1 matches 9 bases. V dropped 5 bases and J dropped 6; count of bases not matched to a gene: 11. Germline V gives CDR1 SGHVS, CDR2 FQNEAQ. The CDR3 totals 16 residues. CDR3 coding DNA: TGTGCCAGCAGCAACAACGACCCGGGACAGGGCAATGAGCAGTTCTTC. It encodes CASSNNDPGQGNEQFF. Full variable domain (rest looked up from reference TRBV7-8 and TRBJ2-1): GAGVSQSPRYKVAKRGQDVALRCDPISGHVSLFWYQQALGQGPEFLTYFQNEAQLDKSGLPSDRFFAERPEGSVSTLKIQRTQQEDSAVYLCASSNNDPGQGNEQFFGPGTRLTVL.

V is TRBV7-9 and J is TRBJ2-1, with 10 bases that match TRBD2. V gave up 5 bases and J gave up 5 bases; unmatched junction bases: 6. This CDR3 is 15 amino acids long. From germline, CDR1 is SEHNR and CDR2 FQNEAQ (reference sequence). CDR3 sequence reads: CASSELAGAHNEQFF. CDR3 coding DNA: TGTGCCAGCAGCGAGCTAGCGGGGGCTCACAATGAGCAGTTCTTC.

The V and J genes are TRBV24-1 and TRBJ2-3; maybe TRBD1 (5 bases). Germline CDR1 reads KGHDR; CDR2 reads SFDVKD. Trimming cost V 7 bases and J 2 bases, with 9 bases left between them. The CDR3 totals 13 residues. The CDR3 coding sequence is TGTGCCACCAGGGACATCATCACAGATACGCAGTATTTT. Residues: CATRDIITDTQYF.

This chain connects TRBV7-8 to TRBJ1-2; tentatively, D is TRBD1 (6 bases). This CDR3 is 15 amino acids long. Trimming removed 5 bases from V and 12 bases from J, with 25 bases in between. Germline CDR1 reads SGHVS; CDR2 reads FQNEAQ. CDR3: CASSQGGWTSTTDTF. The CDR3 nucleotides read TGTGCCAGCAGCCAAGGGGGATGGACCTCAACAACCGACACCTTC.

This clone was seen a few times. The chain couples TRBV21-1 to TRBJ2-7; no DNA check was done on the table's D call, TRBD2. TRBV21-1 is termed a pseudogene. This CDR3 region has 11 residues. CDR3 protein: CASSKPSEQYF. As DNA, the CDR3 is TGTGCCAGCAGCAAACCGTCCGAGCAGTACTTC.

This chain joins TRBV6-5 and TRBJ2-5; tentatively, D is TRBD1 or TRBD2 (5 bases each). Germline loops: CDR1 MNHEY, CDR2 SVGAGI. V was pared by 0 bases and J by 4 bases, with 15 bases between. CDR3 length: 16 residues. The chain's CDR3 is CASSYSVGTPPETQYF. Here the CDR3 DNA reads TGTGCCAGCAGTTACTCAGTCGGGACCCCTCCAGAGACCCAGTACTTC.